This T cell receptor beta chain was identified during a study of shared clonotypes between healthy human individuals. Notes on the study in general: Clonotype sharing across donors was expected to vary with sequencing depth. The low donor count limited represented genetic and exposure-history diversity.

The V and J ends lost 3 bases and 3 bases respectively, with 13 bases between them. Germline assignment: CDR1 SGHRS and CDR2 YFSETQ. CDR3 size: 15 residues. Original methodology: Owing to the provision of junction-only sequences devoid of quality scores by immunoSEQ, filtering differed. Generated by immunoSEQ multiplex PCR, the TCRdb table keeps only in-frame clones and is missing some. That table is the source of V, J and clone size, and D and trimming were worked out from the DNA. The table lists about half a million clones, 81% of them singletons, with approximately 12% in the top ten. In regard to this clone: Its antigen is undetermined.

The sequenced sample consisted of PBMCs. This TCR was recovered from a middle-aged woman in good health. Some clones in this sample may be carry-over from other donors' samples. The chain employs TRBV5-1 and TRBJ2-1; a weak D match, TRBD1 (6 bases). The CDR3 nucleotides are TGCGCCAGCAGCTCCCGACAGGCCCTCTACAATGAGCAGTTCTTC. This gives the protein CASSSRQALYNEQFF.